This TCR beta chain was identified in a study of identical twins. Through template switching, a universal primer site was introduced, and the cDNA contained unique molecular identifiers. TCRdb redid the calling of the 5' RACE reads with MiXCR, one entry per CDR3 protein. The table shows some 1,700,000 distinct CDR3 sequences, with around 33% occurring only once. Study-wide results and limits: Monozygotic twin pairs showed more out-of-frame TCR alpha sharing than models estimated. Possibly, invariant MAIT and iNKT cells partly confounded zero-insertion analyses. Rather than following the same donors, the conclusions depended on cross-sectional statistical analysis.

In the case of this clonotype: Its antigen remains unknown.

Germline V gene sequence: CDR1 SGHDN, CDR2 FVKESK. This CDR3 has 14 amino acids. Sequenced material: cord blood. The receptor was isolated from a newborn girl in good health. The rearrangement links TRBV14 to TRBJ2-5; the D gene is possibly TRBD1 (5 bases). The J call may be mistaken, given a closer DNA end match to TRBJ2-7. The CDR3 loop reads CASSQDRVHYEQYF. In DNA form, the CDR3 reads TGTGCCAGCAGCCAAGACAGGGTACACTACGAGCAGTACTTC.